The 8 T cell receptor beta chains presented below share a single source sample, sequenced in a study of T cell responses to AZD1222 COVID-19 vaccine. TCRdb's table, derived via immunoSEQ multiplex PCR, lists solely in-frame clones and lacks some. The table has about 120,000 clones, under 90% seen once; the top ten hold more than 6.5%. This material consisted of peripheral blood, taken on day 0 of AZD1222 vaccination. These receptor sequences come from an adult in good health.

A few counts support this clone. J is TRBJ2-3 and V is TRBV7-2; 11 bases are shared with TRBD2. J gave up 2 bases and V 1 base, and 2 bases lay outside the gene matches. The germline gives CDR1 SGHTA, CDR2 FQGNSA. CDR3 size: 16 residues. CDR3 amino acids: CASSLGLAGLTDTQYF. DNA of the CDR3: TGTGCCAGCAGCTTAGGACTAGCGGGACTCACAGATACGCAGTATTTT.

This clone appeared a single time. The gene calls are TRBV5-1 and TRBJ2-1, with D unresolved. V lost 4 bases and J lost 1, with 15 bases in between. The CDR3 length is 16 residues. Germline values: CDR1 SGHRS, CDR2 YFSETQ. This CDR3 is CASSPGGSASYNEQFF. The CDR3 region has the DNA TGCGCCAGCAGCCCCGGTGGTTCAGCTTCCTACAATGAGCAGTTCTTC.

The CDR3 protein is CASRLGQQFYEQYF. CDR3 DNA: TGTGCCAGCAGACTGGGCCAGCAGTTCTACGAGCAGTACTTC. J is TRBJ2-7 and V is TRBV2; no clear D gene. The V gene lost 6 bases and the J gene lost 3 bases, with 15 bases spanning the gap. This CDR3 comprises 14 residues. The germline V gene has CDR1 SNHLY and CDR2 FYNNEI.

This sequence joins TRBV28 and TRBJ2-7; D is possibly TRBD1 (6 bases). The CDR3 totals 15 residues. With 5 bases removed from V and 0 bases from J, the gap between germline ends came to 14 bases. Germline V CDR1 and CDR2: MDHEN, SYDVKM. DNA of the CDR3: TGTGCCAGCAGTATAGCCCCAGGGGACTCCTACGAGCAGTACTTC. This gives the protein CASSIAPGDSYEQYF.

The chain joins TRBV6-5 to TRBJ2-6, with TRBD1 matching 7 bases. The V gene end was trimmed by 7 bases and the J gene end by 3 bases; junction bases not matched to a gene: 3. Germline V gene sequence: CDR1 MNHEY, CDR2 SVGAGI. The CDR3 sequence is 14 residues long. The CDR3 loop reads CASTGTDGANVLTF. The CDR3 coding sequence is TGTGCCAGCACCGGGACAGATGGGGCCAACGTCCTGACTTTC.

J is TRBJ1-2 and V is TRBV6-5, with D possibly matching TRBD1 (6 bases). The germline V gene encodes CDR1 MNHEY and CDR2 SVGAGI. V was cut by 2 bases and J by 2 bases, with 6 bases left in between. The CDR3 totals 13 residues. Here the CDR3 reads CASSYDRNYGYTF. The CDR3 DNA is TGTGCCAGCAGTTACGACAGGAACTATGGCTACACCTTC.

J is TRBJ1-5 and V is TRBV10-3; perhaps TRBD1 as D (6 bases). The V and J ends lost 6 bases and 3 bases respectively, with 12 bases between them. The CDR3 spans 14 residues. CDR1 ENHRY and CDR2 SYGVKD come from the germline V gene. The CDR3 nucleotides read TGTGCCATCAGCCAGGGGTCCCCCAATCAGCCCCAGCATTTT. Translation: CAISQGSPNQPQHF.

The chain joins TRBV9 to TRBJ1-1; tentatively, D is TRBD1 (6 bases). The germline gives CDR1 SGDLS, CDR2 YYNGEE. V was cut by 3 bases and J by 1 base, with 10 bases left in between. The CDR3 has 14 residues. The DNA of the CDR3 is TGTGCCAGCAGCGCCCGGACAGAGAACACTGAAGCTTTCTTT. It encodes CASSARTENTEAFF.